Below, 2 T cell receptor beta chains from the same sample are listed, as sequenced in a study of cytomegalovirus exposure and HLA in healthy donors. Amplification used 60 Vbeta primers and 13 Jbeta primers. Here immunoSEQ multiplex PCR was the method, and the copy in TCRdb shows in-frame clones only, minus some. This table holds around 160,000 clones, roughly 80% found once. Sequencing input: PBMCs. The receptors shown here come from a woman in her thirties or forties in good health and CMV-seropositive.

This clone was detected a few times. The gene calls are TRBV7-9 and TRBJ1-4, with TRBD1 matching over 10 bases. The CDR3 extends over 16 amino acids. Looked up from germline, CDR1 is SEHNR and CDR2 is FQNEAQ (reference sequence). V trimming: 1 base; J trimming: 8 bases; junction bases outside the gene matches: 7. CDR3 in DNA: TGTGCCAGCAGCTTAGACGCGACAGGGGGCGGGGAAAAACTGTTTTTT. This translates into CASSLDATGGGEKLFF.

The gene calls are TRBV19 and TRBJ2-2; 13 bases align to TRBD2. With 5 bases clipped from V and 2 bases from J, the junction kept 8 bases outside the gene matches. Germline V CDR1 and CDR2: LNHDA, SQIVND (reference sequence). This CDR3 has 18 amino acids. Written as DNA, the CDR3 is TGTGCCAGTAGTCCCGGACTAGCGGGGGTTATAAACACCGGGGAGCTGTTTTTT. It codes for CASSPGLAGVINTGELFF.